A selection of T cell receptor beta chains follows, all from one sample in a study of graft-versus-host responses after intestinal transplantation. Data came from immunoSEQ multiplex PCR; TCRdb stores just in-frame clones and leaves some out. The repertoire holds roughly 120,000 clones, approximately 93% seen once, with 1.2% in the top ten. Their antigens remain unidentified. The sequencing here drew on unstimulated CD8+ T cells sorted from spleen or lymph node cells, taken before transplant. These TCRs come from a human donor who was the organ donor for an intestinal transplant. The CDR3 runs from the conserved cysteine through the conserved F or W. D genes are given only for firm matches. Some rows have no size entry. The others give once, few or many, or a class for an expanded clone.

j_call: TRBJ2-7
d_call: NA
v_call: TRBV7-2
clone_size: NA
cdr3_nt: TGTGCCAGCAGCACAAGCGGTAACCCCTCCTACGAGCAGTACTTC
cdr3_aa: CASSTSGNPSYEQYF

j_call: TRBJ2-2
d_call: NA
v_call: TRBV12-5
clone_size: once
cdr3_nt: TGTGCTAGTGGTTTCCCGGGCAGGTCCGGGGAGCTGTTTTTT
cdr3_aa: CASGFPGRSGELFF

j_call: TRBJ2-1
d_call: TRBD2
v_call: TRBV30
clone_size: NA
cdr3_nt: TGTGCCTGGAGTGTCCTACTAGCGGGGTACAATGAGCAGTTCTTC
cdr3_aa: CAWSVLLAGYNEQFF

j_call: TRBJ2-7
d_call: NA
v_call: TRBV10-2
clone_size: NA
cdr3_nt: TGCGCCAGCAGTGAATACGGGAGCTCCTACGAGCAGTACTTC
cdr3_aa: CASSEYGSSYEQYF

j_call: TRBJ2-3
d_call: TRBD2
v_call: TRBV30
clone_size: NA
cdr3_nt: TGTGCCTGGAGTGTAGGGTCTAGCGGGACAGATACGCAGTATTTT
cdr3_aa: CAWSVGSSGTDTQYF

j_call: TRBJ1-1
d_call: NA
v_call: TRBV28
clone_size: NA
cdr3_nt: TGTGCCAGCAGTTTATCCCATGCCCCGAACACTGAAGCTTTCTTT
cdr3_aa: CASSLSHAPNTEAFF

j_call: TRBJ2-1
d_call: NA
v_call: TRBV19
clone_size: NA
cdr3_nt: TGTGCCAGTAGTATGAGCTTGGGCATTGAGCAGTTCTTC
cdr3_aa: CASSMSLGIEQFF

j_call: TRBJ2-5
d_call: NA
v_call: TRBV19
clone_size: once
cdr3_nt: TGTGCCAGTAGGATGACATCGGGGGAGACCCAGTACTTC
cdr3_aa: CASRMTSGETQYF

j_call: TRBJ2-7
d_call: TRBD1
v_call: TRBV5-5
clone_size: once
cdr3_nt: TGTGCCAGCAGCTTGGAAGGGACAGGACTCTACGAGCAGTACTTC
cdr3_aa: CASSLEGTGLYEQYF

j_call: TRBJ2-2
d_call: TRBD1
v_call: TRBV9
clone_size: NA
cdr3_nt: TGTGCCAGCAGCGTATCCCGGACAGGGGGGAACACCGGGGAGCTGTTTTTT
cdr3_aa: CASSVSRTGGNTGELFF

j_call: TRBJ2-1
d_call: TRBD2
v_call: TRBV10-3
clone_size: NA
cdr3_nt: TGTGCCATCAGTGAATCTAGCGGGTCCTACAATGAGCAGTTCTTC
cdr3_aa: CAISESSGSYNEQFF

j_call: TRBJ1-1
d_call: NA
v_call: TRBV15
clone_size: NA
cdr3_nt: TGTGCCACCAGCAGAGTGAGGGGTTTGGCGGCTGAAGCTTTCTTT
cdr3_aa: CATSRVRGLAAEAFF

j_call: TRBJ1-1
d_call: NA
v_call: TRBV4-2
clone_size: NA
cdr3_nt: TGTGCCAGCAGCCAAGTGGAGGGGACGAACACTGAAGCTTTCTTT
cdr3_aa: CASSQVEGTNTEAFF

j_call: TRBJ2-2
d_call: TRBD2
v_call: TRBV6-1
clone_size: NA
cdr3_nt: TGTGCCAGCAGTGAAGCCACTAGCGTCACCGGGGAGCTGTTTTTT
cdr3_aa: CASSEATSVTGELFF

j_call: TRBJ2-1
d_call: NA
v_call: TRBV9
clone_size: NA
cdr3_nt: TGTGCCAGCAGCGTCGGGGTGGGCCTATACAATGAGCAGTTCTTC
cdr3_aa: CASSVGVGLYNEQFF

j_call: TRBJ2-1
d_call: TRBD2
v_call: TRBV7-2
clone_size: NA
cdr3_nt: TGTGCCAGCAACTTAGCGGGGTACAATGAGCAGTTCTTC
cdr3_aa: CASNLAGYNEQFF

j_call: TRBJ2-7
d_call: TRBD1
v_call: TRBV6-1
clone_size: NA
cdr3_nt: TGTGCCGGGTGGTCCGGGACAGGGCTCTACGAGCAGTACTTC
cdr3_aa: CAGWSGTGLYEQYF

j_call: TRBJ1-1
d_call: NA
v_call: TRBV27
clone_size: NA
cdr3_nt: TGTGCCAGCAGTTTAGGACAGAACACTGAAGCTTTCTTT
cdr3_aa: CASSLGQNTEAFF

j_call: TRBJ1-1
d_call: NA
v_call: TRBV4-1
clone_size: NA
cdr3_nt: TGCGCCAGCAGCCGAGACCTCAAGGGTGGGAACACTGAAGCTTTCTTT
cdr3_aa: CASSRDLKGGNTEAFF

j_call: TRBJ1-1
d_call: NA
v_call: TRBV29-1
clone_size: NA
cdr3_nt: TGCAGCGTTGTGCGGGGGGAAGCTTTCTTT
cdr3_aa: CSVVRGEAFF

j_call: TRBJ2-1
d_call: TRBD2
v_call: TRBV6-5
clone_size: NA
cdr3_nt: TGTGCCAGCCTGGGGGGGAATGAGCAGTTCTTC
cdr3_aa: CASLGGNEQFF

j_call: TRBJ2-1
d_call: NA
v_call: TRBV5-6
clone_size: NA
cdr3_nt: TGTGCCAGCAGCTTGATCGGGGGCAGGGATGAGCAGTTCTTC
cdr3_aa: CASSLIGGRDEQFF

j_call: TRBJ2-2
d_call: TRBD2
v_call: TRBV5-6
clone_size: NA
cdr3_nt: TGTGCCAGCAGCGCCGACACTAGCGTAAACACCGGGGAGCTGTTTTTT
cdr3_aa: CASSADTSVNTGELFF

j_call: TRBJ1-5
d_call: NA
v_call: TRBV6-4
clone_size: NA
cdr3_nt: TGTGCCAGCAGGGGAGATCAGCCCCAGCATTTT
cdr3_aa: CASRGDQPQHF

j_call: TRBJ2-2
d_call: NA
v_call: TRBV14
clone_size: NA
cdr3_nt: TGTGCCAGCAGCCAAATGGGGTTCCCCGGGGAGCTGTTTTTT
cdr3_aa: CASSQMGFPGELFF

j_call: TRBJ1-1
d_call: NA
v_call: TRBV19
clone_size: NA
cdr3_nt: TGTGCCAGTAGTATCGGACACAGGTTAAATAGCATGAACACTGAAGCTTTCTTT
cdr3_aa: CASSIGHRLNSMNTEAFF

j_call: TRBJ2-7
d_call: TRBD1
v_call: TRBV10-3
clone_size: NA
cdr3_nt: TGTGCCATCAGAAAACCGGGACAGGGGGGAGACGAGCAGTACTTC
cdr3_aa: CAIRKPGQGGDEQYF

j_call: TRBJ2-7
d_call: NA
v_call: TRBV4-1
clone_size: NA
cdr3_nt: TGCGCCAGCAGCCAAGGGCAACTCTACGAGCAGTACTTC
cdr3_aa: CASSQGQLYEQYF

j_call: TRBJ2-7
d_call: NA
v_call: TRBV25-1
clone_size: NA
cdr3_nt: TGTGCCAGCAGTGACGAGGGCTACGAGCAGTACTTC
cdr3_aa: CASSDEGYEQYF

j_call: TRBJ1-1
d_call: NA
v_call: TRBV19
clone_size: NA
cdr3_nt: TGTGCCAGTAGTTCCCATATTGAAGACCGTGACACTGAAGCTTTCTTT
cdr3_aa: CASSSHIEDRDTEAFF

j_call: TRBJ2-5
d_call: NA
v_call: TRBV5-1
clone_size: NA
cdr3_nt: TGCGCCAGCAGCTTAACCGGGACTTTTGGGCAAGAGACCCAGTACTTC
cdr3_aa: CASSLTGTFGQETQYF

j_call: TRBJ2-3
d_call: NA
v_call: TRBV18
clone_size: NA
cdr3_nt: TGTGCCAGCTCAGCGACCCCCCTGGCAGATACGCAGTATTTT
cdr3_aa: CASSATPLADTQYF

j_call: TRBJ2-1
d_call: NA
v_call: TRBV28
clone_size: NA
cdr3_nt: TGTGCCAGCAGTATGGACGGATTCCCCTACAATGAGCAGTTCTTC
cdr3_aa: CASSMDGFPYNEQFF

j_call: TRBJ2-1
d_call: NA
v_call: TRBV9
clone_size: NA
cdr3_nt: TGTGCCAGCAGCGTAGATCCGCGCTACAATGAGCAGTTCTTC
cdr3_aa: CASSVDPRYNEQFF

j_call: TRBJ2-1
d_call: NA
v_call: TRBV28
clone_size: once
cdr3_nt: TGTGCCAGCAGTTTCCAAGGGGACAATGAGCAGTTCTTC
cdr3_aa: CASSFQGDNEQFF

j_call: TRBJ2-3
d_call: NA
v_call: TRBV5-3
clone_size: NA
cdr3_nt: TGTGCCAGAAGCTTTTCTAGCGCTACGCGCACAGATACGCAGTATTTT
cdr3_aa: CARSFSSATRTDTQYF

j_call: TRBJ1-1
d_call: NA
v_call: TRBV6-5
clone_size: NA
cdr3_nt: TGTGCCAGCAGTTACCGGGCGACAATCACTGAAGCTTTCTTT
cdr3_aa: CASSYRATITEAFF

j_call: TRBJ2-5
d_call: NA
v_call: TRBV7-9
clone_size: NA
cdr3_nt: TGTGCCAGCAGCTTGGCGACAGGGAGGGTTCCAGAGACCCAGTACTTC
cdr3_aa: CASSLATGRVPETQYF

j_call: TRBJ2-2
d_call: NA
v_call: TRBV11-2
clone_size: NA
cdr3_nt: TGTGCCAGCAGCTTATGGCCGATCAGCAGCGGCACCGGGGAGCTGTTTTTT
cdr3_aa: CASSLWPISSGTGELFF

j_call: TRBJ2-1
d_call: NA
v_call: TRBV7-3
clone_size: NA
cdr3_nt: TGTGCCAGCAGCTTAAGTCAGGGTTTGGGTGAGCAGTTCTTC
cdr3_aa: CASSLSQGLGEQFF

j_call: TRBJ2-2
d_call: NA
v_call: TRBV7-9
clone_size: NA
cdr3_nt: TGTGCCCCCGCGAGGGTTGGGGAGCTGTTTTTT
cdr3_aa: CAPARVGELFF

j_call: TRBJ2-7
d_call: NA
v_call: TRBV21-1
clone_size: NA
cdr3_nt: TGTGCCAGCAGCAAAGAAGTAGGAGCGGGCCGCAAGGGCAAGCAGTACTTC
cdr3_aa: CASSKEVGAGRKGKQYF

j_call: TRBJ2-7
d_call: TRBD2
v_call: TRBV5-1
clone_size: NA
cdr3_nt: TGCGCCAGCAGCTCGACTAGCGGGCCCTACGAGCAGTACTTC
cdr3_aa: CASSSTSGPYEQYF

j_call: TRBJ1-1
d_call: NA
v_call: TRBV2
clone_size: NA
cdr3_nt: TGTGCCAGCAGCCCTGGACCGGGAACAGGGAACACTGAAGCTTTCTTT
cdr3_aa: CASSPGPGTGNTEAFF

j_call: TRBJ2-5
d_call: TRBD2
v_call: TRBV13
clone_size: once
cdr3_nt: TGTGCCAGCAGCTTCTTTGCGGGAGGAGTGGTAGAAGAGACCCAGTACTTC
cdr3_aa: CASSFFAGGVVEETQYF

j_call: TRBJ1-5
d_call: TRBD1
v_call: TRBV27
clone_size: NA
cdr3_nt: TGTGCCAGCAGTTTAGACAGGGGGAATAATCAGCCCCAGCATTTT
cdr3_aa: CASSLDRGNNQPQHF

j_call: TRBJ1-2
d_call: NA
v_call: TRBV2
clone_size: NA
cdr3_nt: TGTGCCAGCAGTGGGTACACTGACTATGGCTACACCTTC
cdr3_aa: CASSGYTDYGYTF

j_call: TRBJ1-1
d_call: NA
v_call: TRBV9
clone_size: once
cdr3_nt: TGTGCCAGCAGCGTAGTTGGGCATATGGAAACTGAAGCTTTCTTT
cdr3_aa: CASSVVGHMETEAFF

j_call: TRBJ1-5
d_call: NA
v_call: TRBV19
clone_size: NA
cdr3_nt: TGTGCCAGTAGTCTGGGGACGGAGTACAATCAGCCCCAGCATTTT
cdr3_aa: CASSLGTEYNQPQHF

j_call: TRBJ2-1
d_call: TRBD2
v_call: TRBV9
clone_size: NA
cdr3_nt: TGTGCCAGCAGCTCCAGACTAGCCGATCCCTACAATGAGCAGTTCTTC
cdr3_aa: CASSSRLADPYNEQFF

j_call: TRBJ2-3
d_call: TRBD2
v_call: TRBV4-1
clone_size: NA
cdr3_nt: TGCGCCAGCAGCCCGAATATCCCCCCCGGGACTAAAAAAGGCACGCAGTATTTT
cdr3_aa: CASSPNIPPGTKKGTQYF

j_call: TRBJ2-4
d_call: NA
v_call: TRBV2
clone_size: NA
cdr3_nt: TGTGCCAGTTGGGGGGGCGTCACCCACTTTTTGGTGAGGGCCAAAAACATTCAGTACTTC
cdr3_aa: CASWGGVTHFLVRAKNIQYF

j_call: TRBJ2-1
d_call: NA
v_call: TRBV27
clone_size: NA
cdr3_nt: TGTGCCAGCAGTGCAAGGGGGTTAGGGCAGTTCTTC
cdr3_aa: CASSARGLGQFF

j_call: TRBJ2-7
d_call: TRBD2
v_call: TRBV19
clone_size: NA
cdr3_nt: TGTGCCAGCTCTGGGACTAGCGGGTTGAGCGAGCAGTACTTC
cdr3_aa: CASSGTSGLSEQYF